This T cell receptor (beta chain) was recorded in a study of OX40 agonist ivuxolimab in advanced cancers. Study background: Prior therapy, whether anti-PD-1, anti-PD-L1 or anti-CTLA-4, was allowed, and roughly 44% had some. Study outcomes and limitations: Patients who responded partially at 0.1-3.0 mg/kg showed clonal expansion ranking among the lowest.

Sequencing was performed with immunoSEQ multiplex PCR; in TCRdb, only in-frame clones are kept and a portion is missing. The sample lists around 77,000 clones, around 90% occurring once. The table lists this clone with a count of one. Its antigen is currently unknown. Germline-derived CDR1 and CDR2 are MGHDK and SYGVNS. This CDR3 is 16 amino acids long. V lost 6 bases and J 11 bases, leaving 28 bases between the germline ends. This chain joins TRBV25-1 and TRBJ1-1; D perhaps matches TRBD1 (5 bases). Material: CD4+ or CD8+ T cells sorted from blood, obtained in a trial of the OX40 agonist ivuxolimab. The clonotype comes from an adult with an advanced solid tumor such as melanoma, head and neck, liver or kidney cancer. The CDR3 nucleotides are TGTGCCAGCAGGGACTACGCAGGGAATGGGCCCATTATCGCTTTCTTT. It yields the protein CASRDYAGNGPIIAFF.